Listed below are T cell receptor beta chains from one sample, sequenced in a study of radiotherapy plus CTLA-4 blockade in lung cancer. Clones were read by immunoSEQ multiplex PCR, and TCRdb kept only the in-frame ones, dropping some. Found here are about 48,000 clones, 86% of them singletons; the top ten hold 17%. The sequences come from peripheral blood, collected from a patient treated with radiotherapy plus ipilimumab. The receptor set was obtained from a human donor with non-small cell lung cancer that progressed on radiotherapy plus ipilimumab. Some clones in this sample may be carry-over from other donors' samples. Both conserved end residues are part of each CDR3. D genes are given only for firm matches. Clone size is stated in some rows and not others, as once, few, many or a class when expanded.

j_call clone_size d_call v_call cdr3_nt cdr3_aa
TRBJ1-3 few NA TRBV19 TGTGCCAGTAGTGTTTTACAGGGAAGCTCTGGAAACACCATATATTTT CASSVLQGSSGNTIYF
TRBJ2-7 NA NA TRBV6-5 TGTGCCAGCAGTAAAACTTTGAGCTCCTACGAGCAGTACTTC CASSKTLSSYEQYF
TRBJ2-5 NA NA TRBV2 TGTGCCAGCAGTGACAGGGGCCGAGAGACCCAGTACTTC CASSDRGRETQYF
TRBJ2-7 NA TRBD2 TRBV9 TGTGCCAGCAGCCGGACTAGCGGGGGGGCCGCCGAGCAGTACTTC CASSRTSGGAAEQYF
TRBJ1-6 NA NA TRBV7-8 TGTGCCAGCAGCTTAGACCGACAGTATAATTCACCCCTCCACTTT CASSLDRQYNSPLHF
TRBJ1-2 NA TRBD1 TRBV4-2 TGTGCCAGCAGCCAAGAGGACAGGTTTAACTATGGCTACACCTTC CASSQEDRFNYGYTF
TRBJ1-4 NA NA TRBV2 TGTGCCAGCAGACCAAGCGGGGGGGCTGATGAAAAACTGTTTTTT CASRPSGGADEKLFF
TRBJ2-3 NA NA TRBV9 TGTGCCAGCAGCGTAGACACAGGTGCTCAGGATACGCAGTATTTT CASSVDTGAQDTQYF
TRBJ1-1 once NA TRBV7-8 TGTGCCAGCAGCTTACAAAATCGGTTTATGAACACTGAAGCTTTCTTT CASSLQNRFMNTEAFF
TRBJ2-1 NA TRBD2 TRBV29-1 TGCAGCGTCCAACTAGCGGAGACCTACAATGAGCAGTTCTTC CSVQLAETYNEQFF
TRBJ1-1 NA NA TRBV9 TGTGCCAGCAGCGTAAAGGGAGTAAACACTGAAGCTTTCTTT CASSVKGVNTEAFF
TRBJ2-5 once TRBD2 TRBV4-1 TGCGCCAGCAGCCAGGCTAGCGGGGGGGCTCAAGAGACCCAGTACTTC CASSQASGGAQETQYF
TRBJ2-7 NA NA TRBV5-1 TGCGCCAGCAGCTCAGCTAGCTTTTCCTACGAGCAGTACTTC CASSSASFSYEQYF
TRBJ2-1 NA TRBD1 TRBV7-3 TGTGCCAGCAGCTCACGGACAGGGGTGGTCAATGAGCAGTTCTTC CASSSRTGVVNEQFF
TRBJ2-1 NA TRBD2 TRBV7-2 TGTGCCAGCAGCTTCCGGACTAGCGGGATACGGAGCTCCTACAATGAGCAGTTCTTC CASSFRTSGIRSSYNEQFF
TRBJ2-7 once NA TRBV6-5 TGTGCCAGCAGTCGGCGGAACTCCTACGAGCAGTACTTC CASSRRNSYEQYF
TRBJ2-4 NA NA TRBV18 TGTGCCAGCTCACCGAGTGCGCTAGAAAACATTCAGTACTTC CASSPSALENIQYF
TRBJ2-7 NA TRBD1 TRBV5-1 TGCGCCAGCAGCTTGGCCAAGGGGGCAGGAGAGCAGTACTTC CASSLAKGAGEQYF
TRBJ1-6 NA TRBD1 TRBV5-5 TGTGCCAGCACCCCCGGCGGGACAGCGATGCATTCACCCCTCCACTTT CASTPGGTAMHSPLHF
TRBJ2-4 NA NA TRBV5-3 TGTGCCAGAAGCTTGGCGGGTGAAGCCAAAAACATTCAGTACTTC CARSLAGEAKNIQYF
TRBJ2-2 once NA TRBV2 TGTGCCAGCAGTACGACAGCCAGCGGGGAGCTGTTTTTT CASSTTASGELFF
TRBJ2-3 NA TRBD2 TRBV7-2 TGTGCCAGCAGCTTAGTTAGCGGGGGCCCGACCCGCACAGATACGCAGTATTTT CASSLVSGGPTRTDTQYF
TRBJ2-7 NA TRBD1 TRBV15 TGTGCCACCAGCGGGCGCAGGGGGCTTGACGAGCAGTACTTC CATSGRRGLDEQYF
TRBJ2-1 NA NA TRBV5-1 TGCGCCAGCACCCCATCGGGAGCGGTGGGCAATGAGCAGTTCTTC CASTPSGAVGNEQFF
TRBJ2-5 NA NA TRBV18 TGTGCCAGCTCCCGACAGGATGGGGAGACCCAGTACTTC CASSRQDGETQYF
TRBJ2-5 NA TRBD1 TRBV7-2 TGTGCCAGCAGAGCGACAGGGACGGTGAACCAAGAGACCCAGTACTTC CASRATGTVNQETQYF
TRBJ1-5 NA NA TRBV15 TGTGCCACCAGCAGAGGTTCGGCCTCAGGGAATCAGCCCCAGCATTTT CATSRGSASGNQPQHF
TRBJ2-1 NA NA TRBV7-8 TGTGCCAGCAGGGGGCGCGTTGTGTATGAGCAGTTCTTC CASRGRVVYEQFF
TRBJ2-3 NA TRBD2 TRBV6-1 TGTGCCAGCAGTGAAGCGGGGGGGGGATCTAGCACAGATACGCAGTATTTT CASSEAGGGSSTDTQYF
TRBJ2-1 NA TRBD2 TRBV7-6 TGTGCCAGCAGCTCCCGCGTGGGAGCGGGGTCCAATGAGCAGTTCTTC CASSSRVGAGSNEQFF
TRBJ2-1 NA TRBD2 TRBV18 TGTGCCAGCTCACCCCTCGGCGGGGGGGCCTACAATGAGCAGTTCTTC CASSPLGGGAYNEQFF
TRBJ1-1 NA NA TRBV11-3 TGTGCCAGCAGCTTAGCAGGAATGAACACTGAAGCTTTCTTT CASSLAGMNTEAFF
TRBJ2-2 NA NA TRBV5-1 TGCGCCAGCAGCTTGGGCGGGGCCTACACCGGGGAGCTGTTTTTT CASSLGGAYTGELFF
TRBJ2-7 NA NA TRBV25-1 TGTGCCAGCTCGTTCGGTTACGAGCAGTACTTC CASSFGYEQYF
TRBJ2-5 NA TRBD2 TRBV10-2 TGCGCCAGCAGTGAGTCCAGGGCGGTAGCGGGGCAAGAGACCCAGTACTTC CASSESRAVAGQETQYF
TRBJ1-6 NA TRBD1 TRBV19 TGTGCCAGTAGGATCGGGACAGTGGTGAATTCACCCCTCCACTTT CASRIGTVVNSPLHF
TRBJ1-5 few NA TRBV27 TGTGCCAGCAGTGCCGGGTTCCCAGTAGGTCAGCCCCAGCATTTT CASSAGFPVGQPQHF
TRBJ1-1 NA NA TRBV6-6 TGTGCCGGACTCACAGGGACTGAAGCTTTCTTT CAGLTGTEAFF
TRBJ2-1 NA TRBD2 TRBV9 TGTGCCAGCAGCGGGGAGGGTACGGGGGGCTACAATGAGCAGTTCTTC CASSGEGTGGYNEQFF